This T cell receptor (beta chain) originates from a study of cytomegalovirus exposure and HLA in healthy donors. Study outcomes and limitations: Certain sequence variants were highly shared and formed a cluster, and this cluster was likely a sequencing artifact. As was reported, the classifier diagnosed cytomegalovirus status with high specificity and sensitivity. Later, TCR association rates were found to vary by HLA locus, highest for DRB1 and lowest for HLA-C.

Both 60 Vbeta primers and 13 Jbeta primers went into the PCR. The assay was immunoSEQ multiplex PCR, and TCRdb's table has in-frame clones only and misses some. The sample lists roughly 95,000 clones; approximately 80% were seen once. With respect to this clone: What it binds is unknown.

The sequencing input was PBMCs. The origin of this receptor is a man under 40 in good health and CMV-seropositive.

Here the CDR3 reads CASSQLAGGPVETQYF. CDR3 DNA sequence: TGCGCCAGCAGCCAGTTAGCGGGAGGGCCGGTGGAGACCCAGTACTTC. The genes are TRBV4-3 and TRBJ2-5; 11 bases fit TRBD2. The junction had 8 bases not matched to a gene; V was cut back by 3 bases and J by 5 bases. This CDR3 is built from 16 residues. The germline V gene has CDR1 LGHNA and CDR2 YSLEER.